These 27 T cell receptor beta chains were sequenced from one sample in a study of chemoradiotherapy in HPV16-positive cancers. Data came from immunoSEQ multiplex PCR; TCRdb stores just in-frame clones and leaves some out. The sample lists 250 to 350 clones, 90% occurring once. The sample consisted of tumor tissue, taken from a patient who underwent chemoradiotherapy. The receptors were gathered from a human donor with HPV-associated anogenital cancer.

This rearrangement joins TRBV13 to TRBJ2-5; D unresolved. The CDR3 is made up of 15 amino acids. From germline, CDR1 is PRHDT and CDR2 FYEKMQ (reference sequence). V was trimmed by 4 bases and J by 5 bases, leaving 17 bases between them. The CDR3 DNA reads as TGTGCCAGCAGCTCTTCCGCCGGTGCTTCTGAGACCCAGTACTTC. Amino acid sequence: CASSSSAGASETQYF.

This clone has a handful of counts. J is TRBJ1-3 and V is TRBV7-8; D gene uncertain. The CDR3 runs to 12 residues. The V end was cut by 5 bases, the J end by 4 bases, with 6 bases between. Per the germline V gene, CDR1 is SGHVS and CDR2 is FQNEAQ. The CDR3 sequence is CASSGQGNTIYF. In nucleotides, the CDR3 is TGTGCCAGCAGCGGTCAGGGAAACACCATATATTTT.

The chain carries TRBV9 and TRBJ2-2; D is unclear. Germline values: CDR1 SGDLS, CDR2 YYNGEE. The CDR3 runs to 13 residues. Trimming took 3 bases from V and 2 from J, leaving 5 bases between them. The CDR3 DNA sequence: TGTGCCAGCAGCGAAGTTAACACCGGGGAGCTGTTTTTT. Its translation: CASSEVNTGELFF.

This chain links TRBV11-2 with TRBJ1-1; 8 nucleotides match TRBD1. The CDR3 sequence is 16 residues long. The J segment lost 1 base and the V segment lost 1 base, leaving 5 bases of the junction unmatched. Germline V gene lookup returns CDR1 SGHAT and CDR2 FQNNGV. Here the CDR3 reads CASSLAQGAANTEAFF. DNA for the CDR3: TGTGCCAGCAGCTTAGCCCAGGGGGCAGCGAACACTGAAGCTTTCTTT. The whole variable domain, filled in from reference TRBV11-2 and TRBJ1-1, reads EAGVAQSPRYKIIEKRQSVAFWCNPISGHATLYWYQQILGQGPKLLIQFQNNGVVDDSQLPKDRFSAERLKGVDSTLKIQPAKLEDSAVYLCASSLAQGAANTEAFFGQGTRLTVV.

A note on this clone: The junction departs from the called germline gene at one end, perhaps through a read error. This CDR3 is CTSRLAPYNEQFF. CDR3 nucleotides: TGTACCAGCAGACTAGCCCCCTACAATGAGCAGTTCTTC. The gene calls are TRBV7-9 and TRBJ2-1; 7 bases match TRBD2. The CDR3 totals 13 residues. Germline V lookup: CDR1 SEHNR, CDR2 FQNEAQ (reference sequence).

This chain connects TRBV19 to TRBJ1-3; D possibly corresponds to TRBD1 (5 bases). This CDR3 is built from 15 residues. Germline V gives CDR1 LNHDA, CDR2 SQIVND (reference sequence). Trimming removed 5 bases from V and 0 bases from J, with 11 bases in between. CDR3 bases: TGTGCCAGTAGTCTAACCGGACACTCTGGAAACACCATATATTTT. Its translation: CASSLTGHSGNTIYF. Combining the CDR3 with reference TRBV19 and TRBJ1-3 gives the whole variable domain DGGITQSPKYLFRKEGQNVTLSCEQNLNHDAMYWYRQDPGQGLRLIYYSQIVNDFQKGDIAEGYSVSREKKESFPLTVTSAQKNPTAFYLCASSLTGHSGNTIYFGEGSWLTVV.

The chain combines TRBV19 with TRBJ1-5; TRBD1 might be the D (5 bases). Trimming stripped 1 base from V and 5 bases from J, with 9 bases between. CDR1 and CDR2 (germline): LNHDA, SQIVND (reference sequence). This CDR3 comprises 14 residues. The CDR3 region has the DNA TGTGCCAGTAGTATAGGGACAAGGGATCAGCCCCAGCATTTT. As protein: CASSIGTRDQPQHF.

The chain links TRBV6-1 to TRBJ1-2; D not resolved. V was trimmed by 10 bases and J by 4 bases, leaving 19 bases between them. CDR3 length: 14 amino acids. Germline V CDR1 and CDR2: MNHNS, SASEGT. The CDR3 loop is CATLDFPLGYGYTF. CDR3 DNA sequence: TGTGCCACCTTGGACTTCCCCCTGGGCTATGGCTACACCTTC.

The rearrangement joins TRBV18 to TRBJ2-5; D not resolved. The V and J ends lost 4 bases and 5 bases respectively, with 8 bases between them. The germline CDR1 and CDR2 sequences are KGHSH and LQKENI. This CDR3 is 12 amino acids long. The CDR3 region has the DNA TGTGCCAGCTCACTAGAGGCGGAGACCCAGTACTTC. This codes for CASSLEAETQYF.

V usage is TRBV10-3 and J usage is TRBJ2-2; the match to TRBD2 covers 11 bases. J gave up 1 base and V 11 bases, and 3 bases lay outside the gene matches. There are 14 residues in the CDR3. CDR1 is ENHRY and CDR2 is SYGVKD in the germline V gene. The CDR3: CAVGLAGNTGELFF. CDR3 nucleotides: TGTGCCGTCGGACTAGCGGGGAACACCGGGGAGCTGTTTTTT.

This sequence joins TRBV6-4 and TRBJ2-2, with 9 nucleotides matching TRBD1. The V gene's germline CDR1 is MRHNA and CDR2 SNTAGT. V shed 6 bases, J shed 6 bases, and the junction held 8 bases outside the gene matches. The CDR3 extends over 15 amino acids. This chain's CDR3 is CASRRQGDLSGELFF. CDR3 DNA sequence: TGTGCCAGCAGGCGACAGGGGGACTTGTCCGGGGAGCTGTTTTTT.

The V call is TRBV10-3, the J call TRBJ2-3; 10 positions agree with TRBD2. The CDR3 loop spans 16 amino acids. CDR1 and CDR2 from the germline V gene are ENHRY and SYGVKD. The V and J ends lost 2 bases and 9 bases, in that order; junction bases with no gene match: 11. CDR3: CAISEDSSGGAGTQYF. CDR3 sequence (DNA): TGTGCCATCAGTGAGGATTCGAGCGGGGGGGCCGGGACGCAGTATTTT.

The rearrangement uses TRBV15 and TRBJ1-4; 8 nucleotides match TRBD1. Trimming at V came to 5 bases and at J to 13 bases, leaving 15 bases not matched to a gene. This CDR3 contains 15 residues. Germline V gives CDR1 LNHNV, CDR2 YYDKDF (reference sequence). The CDR3 loop is CATSGQGGLWGRLFF. CDR3 nucleotides: TGTGCCACCAGCGGACAGGGAGGACTTTGGGGACGACTGTTTTTT.

The rearrangement links TRBV7-2 to TRBJ1-2, with D perhaps matching TRBD1 (5 bases). CDR3 size: 13 residues. V lost 4 bases and J 5 bases, leaving 11 bases between the germline ends. Per germline, CDR1 SGHTA and CDR2 FQGNSA. Here the CDR3 DNA reads TGTGCCAGCAGCTCGACGGGACCGTATGGCTACACCTTC. This encodes CASSSTGPYGYTF. The variable domain in full, completed from reference TRBV7-2 and TRBJ1-2, reads GAGVSQSPSNKVTEKGKDVELRCDPISGHTALYWYRQSLGQGLEFLIYFQGNSAPDKSGLPSDRFSAERTGGSVSTLTIQRTQQEDSAVYLCASSSTGPYGYTFGSGTRLTVV.

The V and J genes are TRBV27 and TRBJ2-3; 10 positions agree with TRBD2. Germline CDR1 MNHEY, CDR2 SMNVEV (reference sequence). With V trimmed by 3 bases and J by 1 base, 4 bases remained unmatched. The CDR3 has 16 amino acids. Here the CDR3 reads CASSFFSGGGTDTQYF. CDR3 nucleotide sequence: TGTGCCAGCAGTTTTTTCAGCGGGGGGGGCACAGATACGCAGTATTTT.

Note on this clone: In the same sample, other DNA sequences code for this CDR3. The V and J genes are TRBV7-9 and TRBJ1-1, with no clear D. The CDR3 contains 11 residues. V lost 4 bases and J lost 4, with 4 bases in between. Germline CDR1 is SEHNR and CDR2 is FQNEAQ (reference sequence). CDR3 protein: CASSSSTEAFF. The CDR3 coding sequence is TGTGCCAGCAGCTCGAGCACTGAAGCTTTCTTT.

V usage is TRBV4-1 and J usage is TRBJ1-3; D uncertain. Per the germline V gene, CDR1 is MGHRA and CDR2 is YSYEKL. The CDR3 contains 16 residues. V lost 3 bases and J lost 2, with 14 bases in between. The CDR3 DNA is TGCGCCAGCAGCCAGTTGGGGAGCTCGGCTGGAAACACCATATATTTT. Its translation is CASSQLGSSAGNTIYF.

The gene calls are TRBV6-5 and TRBJ1-2, with a possible D match to TRBD1 (6 bases). The germline CDR1 and CDR2 sequences are MNHEY and SVGAGI. The CDR3 has 14 amino acids. V shed 4 bases and J shed 2 bases, with 11 bases lying between them. The CDR3 spells CASSLSGTNYGYTF. CDR3 sequence (DNA): TGTGCCAGCAGTTTATCCGGGACAAACTATGGCTACACCTTC.

DNA for the CDR3: TGTGCCATCAGTGTAGACGGCGGGGACACAGATACGCAGTATTTT. This encodes CAISVDGGDTDTQYF. The chain uses TRBV10-3 and TRBJ2-3, with a tentative D call TRBD2 (6 bases). Germline V lookup: CDR1 ENHRY, CDR2 SYGVKD. The V end was cut by 4 bases, the J end by 2 bases, with 13 bases between. CDR3 size: 15 residues.

The rearrangement links TRBV7-2 to TRBJ2-1, with D possibly TRBD2 on 7 matching bases. The CDR3 totals 14 residues. Trimming shortened V by 7 bases and J by 7 bases, and 17 bases separated the two germline ends. Germline CDR1 and CDR2: SGHTA and FQGNSA. The CDR3 spells CASTGGTTFNEQFF. As DNA, the CDR3 is TGTGCCAGCACCGGGGGGACAACTTTTAATGAGCAGTTCTTC.

The chain links TRBV5-6 to TRBJ1-3; no definite D call. Germline CDR1 SGHDT, CDR2 YYEEEE. The CDR3 is 16 amino acids. The V gene lost 0 bases and the J gene lost 0 bases, with 10 bases spanning the gap. CDR3 in DNA: TGTGCCAGCAGCTTGGGGACGAGCAGCTCTGGAAACACCATATATTTT. The encoded protein is CASSLGTSSSGNTIYF.

DNA of the CDR3: TGCGCCAGCAGCTCCGGGACAGCGGGAACTGAAGCTTTCTTT. Protein product: CASSSGTAGTEAFF. V is TRBV5-1 and J is TRBJ1-1, with 7 bases lining up with TRBD1. Germline CDR1 is SGHRS and CDR2 is YFSETQ. The trim removed 3 bases at V and 5 bases at J, leaving 7 bases unmatched. This CDR3 is built from 14 residues.

The rearrangement joins TRBV6-1 to TRBJ2-7; TRBD1 might be the D (5 bases). Trimming took off 2 bases at V and 6 bases at J, with 20 bases between the two ends. Germline CDR1 and CDR2: MNHNS and SASEGT. The CDR3 is 16 amino acids. CDR3 bases: TGTGCCAGCAGTGAATCTAAGGGGTGGGTTTCTGGCGAGCAGTACGTC. As protein: CASSESKGWVSGEQYV.

V is TRBV15 and J is TRBJ2-1, with 8 bases matching TRBD1. Germline loops: CDR1 LNHNV, CDR2 YYDKDF (reference sequence). V lost 0 bases and J lost 0; bases outside the gene matches: 13. The CDR3 consists of 20 residues. This CDR3 reads CATSRDLNRGTISSYNEQFF. The CDR3 coding sequence is TGTGCCACCAGCAGAGATCTAAACAGGGGGACCATTAGCTCCTACAATGAGCAGTTCTTC.

This clone showed up just once. The chain couples TRBV7-9 to TRBJ1-2, with a possible D match to TRBD1 (6 bases). The CDR3 length is 15 residues. The V end lost 3 bases, the J end lost 2 bases, and 13 bases lay between the germline ends. Germline CDR1 is SEHNR and CDR2 is FQNEAQ (reference sequence). The CDR3 DNA sequence: TGTGCCAGCAGCTTGGCAGGGGAATACAACTATGGCTACACCTTC. The encoded protein is CASSLAGEYNYGYTF.

The chain uses TRBV12-5 and TRBJ2-3, with D uncertain. This CDR3 has 13 residues. The V end lost 3 bases, the J end lost 1 base, and 5 bases lay between the germline ends. The germline V gene encodes CDR1 LGHNT and CDR2 FRNRAP. CDR3 sequence (DNA): TGTGCTAGTGGTTTATGGGGCACAGATACGCAGTATTTT. Its translation: CASGLWGTDTQYF.

CDR3 sequence reads: CASSFAHQPQHF. CDR3 coding DNA: TGTGCCAGCAGCTTCGCACATCAGCCCCAGCATTTT. This chain joins TRBV7-2 and TRBJ1-5; D is uncertain. The germline V and J ends were trimmed by 3 bases and 5 bases, with 5 bases remaining between them. CDR3 size: 12 residues. From germline, CDR1 is SGHTA and CDR2 FQGNSA.